This TCR beta chain is drawn from a study of blood T cell repertoires in COVID-19. In the authors' workflow: Reference gene primer amplification in the assay estimated nucleated cell counts. TCRdb's copy holds only in-frame clones and misses some; the assay was immunoSEQ multiplex PCR. That table furnishes V, J and clone size, whereas the DNA furnished D and trimming. This sample has more than 350,000 clones, with 88% found just once. Assignments of participants to cohorts depended upon their own reported clinical history. Exposed study participants had met a COVID-19 case within 2 weeks before entry. This clonotype originated in a woman aged 18-30 years who had been exposed to COVID-19. Material: PBMCs or T cells enriched from blood (not recorded which).

The CDR3 sequence is CSVEGGTSGRARYTQYF. CDR3 DNA sequence: TGCAGCGTTGAAGGCGGGACTAGCGGGAGGGCCAGATATACGCAGTATTTT. The chain carries TRBV29-1 and TRBJ2-3, with 16 nucleotides matching TRBD2. Trimming took 1 base from V and 7 from J; bases not matched to a gene: 8. Germline lookup yields CDR1 SQVTM and CDR2 ANQGSEA. The CDR3 has 17 amino acids.